This is a list of T cell receptor beta chains from one sample in a study of T cells in tumors and immune-related adverse events. The data were produced by immunoSEQ multiplex PCR, yet TCRdb's version contains in-frame clones alone and is incomplete. The sample gives more than 10,000 clones, about nine tenths of which show up once; 1.5% is in the top ten. Here the sequenced sample was lymph node tissue, taken from a patient treated with anti-PD-1 therapy. These receptors all stem from a female donor with metastatic renal cell carcinoma. Each CDR3 is given with its conserved first and last residue. D genes are given only for firm matches. Not every row has a clone size; where given, it reads once, few, many or a size class.

TRBV18,-,-,TRBJ2-2,14,TGTGCCAGCTCACCAGGGCAGGGCGACGGGGAGCTGTTTTTT,CASSPGQGDGELFF
TRBV27,-,-,TRBJ2-2,14,TGTGCCAGCAGTATTGACAGCAGCACCGGGGAGCTGTTTTTT,CASSIDSSTGELFF
TRBV5-4,-,TRBD2,TRBJ2-1,15,TGTGCCAGCAGCGGCGGGGGGAGCGGGATGGGTGAGCAGTTCTTC,CASSGGGSGMGEQFF
TRBV4-1,-,TRBD2,TRBJ2-2,16,TGCGCCAGCAGCCAAGTGGGAGCGGGGAGGATCTGGGAGCTGTTTTTT,CASSQVGAGRIWELFF
TRBV6-6,once,TRBD1,TRBJ2-7,14,TGTGCCAGCAGTCCCGACAGGGCGCGGTACGAGCAGTACTTC,CASSPDRARYEQYF
TRBV30,-,-,TRBJ2-3,14,TGTGCCTGGAGTTTCGGCGGGGGCTCAGATACGCAGTATTTT,CAWSFGGGSDTQYF
TRBV5-1,-,TRBD2,TRBJ2-7,16,TGCGCCAGCAGCTCGGTCGGGGGACTAGCGGGAGTTGAGCAGTACTTC,CASSSVGGLAGVEQYF
TRBV28,-,-,TRBJ2-3,13,TGTGCCAGCAGTTTGGCTGACAGAGATACGCAGTATTTT,CASSLADRDTQYF
TRBV10-3,-,-,TRBJ1-3,14,TGTGCCAGCGGTCCTGGGTCGGCTGGAAACACCATATATTTT,CASGPGSAGNTIYF
TRBV6-5,once,-,TRBJ2-2,14,TGTGCCAGCAGTTACTCGAGCGGTCCCGGGGAGCTGTTTTTT,CASSYSSGPGELFF
TRBV5-6,-,-,TRBJ2-2,14,TGTGCCAGCAGCTTATCGGGACAAACCGGGGAGCTGTTTTTT,CASSLSGQTGELFF
TRBV27,-,TRBD1,TRBJ2-3,16,TGTGCCAGCAGACCTCAACGGACAGGGAGCACAGATACGCAGTATTTT,CASRPQRTGSTDTQYF
TRBV6-1,few,-,TRBJ1-1,13,TGTGCCAGCAGTGAGGTCAGGGGTCCTGAAGCTTTCTTT,CASSEVRGPEAFF
TRBV6-4,few,TRBD1,TRBJ2-6,16,TGTGCCAGCGGCTCTACAGGGGGCGCAGGGGCCAACGTCCTGACTTTC,CASGSTGGAGANVLTF
TRBV11-3,-,-,TRBJ2-1,11,TGTGCCAGCAGCTTATACGGGGCCCAGTTCTTC,CASSLYGAQFF
TRBV5-1,-,-,TRBJ1-1,15,TGCGCCAGCAGCCTCCCGACAAAGACGAACACTGAAGCTTTCTTT,CASSLPTKTNTEAFF
TRBV5-1,-,-,TRBJ2-3,14,TGCGCCAGCAGCTTCACAGCTAGCACAGATACGCAGTATTTT,CASSFTASTDTQYF
TRBV7-9,-,TRBD2,TRBJ2-1,16,TGTGCCAGCAGCCCCCCTAGCGGGAGGGCCTTGGATGAGCAGTTCTTC,CASSPPSGRALDEQFF
TRBV7-6,-,-,TRBJ2-1,15,TGTGCCAGCAGCTTAGAGCAGGGGAGACACAATGAGCAGTTCTTC,CASSLEQGRHNEQFF
TRBV19,-,-,TRBJ1-4,14,TGTGCCAGTAGACCGGGGTTCGAGTATGAAAAACTGTTTTTT,CASRPGFEYEKLFF
TRBV19,-,-,TRBJ2-1,13,TGTGCCAGTAGTATAGCCCCCAGGGATGAGCAGTTCTTC,CASSIAPRDEQFF
TRBV10-1,-,TRBD2,TRBJ2-1,17,TGCGCCAGCAGTGAGTCCGAGCGGGGGGGCTATGACAATGAGCAGTTCTTC,CASSESERGGYDNEQFF
TRBV7-6,-,-,TRBJ1-1,14,TGTGCCAGCAGCTTATTTAGTGGGGGAACTGAAGCTTTCTTT,CASSLFSGGTEAFF
TRBV1,-,-,TRBJ2-7,9,TGCACCGAGGGACACGAGCAGTACTTC,CTEGHEQYF
TRBV4-1,-,TRBD2,TRBJ2-7,16,TGCGCCAGCAGCCAACCTGGGGGACTAGCCACCTACGAGCAGTACTTC,CASSQPGGLATYEQYF
TRBV28,-,TRBD1,TRBJ2-7,16,TGTGCCAGCAGTTTATTCGGCGGACAGGGTTACTACGAGCAGTACTTC,CASSLFGGQGYYEQYF
TRBV25-1,-,-,TRBJ1-2,12,TGTGCCAGCAGTCCGCAGGGGATCGGCTACACCTTC,CASSPQGIGYTF
TRBV11-3,-,-,TRBJ1-1,14,TGTGCCAGCAGCTCAATGGGTACCGGGGTCGAAGCTTTCTTT,CASSSMGTGVEAFF
TRBV29-1,-,-,TRBJ1-1,12,TGCAGCGTTGACAGGGGTGGCCCTGAAGCTTTCTTT,CSVDRGGPEAFF
TRBV19,-,-,TRBJ1-6,15,TGTGCCAGTAGTCCACAGGGTCAGGGTAATTCACCCCTCCACTTT,CASSPQGQGNSPLHF
TRBV4-2,-,-,TRBJ1-1,13,TGTGCCAGCAGCCAAGAACGGGCCACTGAAGCTTTCTTT,CASSQERATEAFF